The rows below give T cell receptor delta chains drawn from one sample of a study of gamma-delta T cells after stem cell transplantation. TCRdb repeated clone calling on the RT-PCR reads with CATT. The sample lists 2,500 to 3,500 delta-chain clones; 1.5% to 2% were seen once. Sequenced input: gamma-delta T cells. Receptors were obtained from a human donor. It is not recorded whose cells these are; they may come from a transplant donor. CDR3s include the opening cysteine and the closing phenylalanine or tryptophan. A D gene is named only where the DNA matches it firmly. Clone size appears in some rows only: once, few, many, or a class for an expanded clone.

d_call: TRDD3
j_call: TRDJ1
v_call: TRDV2
clone_size: .
cdr3_aa: CACDSVLGDTRDTDKLIF
cdr3_nt: TGTGCCTGTGACAGTGTACTGGGGGATACGCGGGACACCGATAAACTCATCTTT

d_call: .
j_call: TRDJ3
v_call: TRDV2
clone_size: .
cdr3_aa: CACDKLGDTRQMFF
cdr3_nt: TGTGCCTGTGACAAACTGGGGGACACCCGACAGATGTTTTTC

d_call: TRDD3
j_call: TRDJ1
v_call: TRDV2
clone_size: .
cdr3_aa: CACDEVLGDSGTDKLIF
cdr3_nt: TGTGCCTGTGATGAGGTACTGGGGGATAGCGGCACCGATAAACTCATCTTT

d_call: TRDD3
j_call: TRDJ1
v_call: TRDV2
clone_size: medium-sized
cdr3_aa: CACDTWGKTDKLIF
cdr3_nt: TGTGCCTGTGACACCTGGGGGAAAACCGATAAACTCATCTTT

d_call: .
j_call: TRDJ1
v_call: TRDV2
clone_size: large
cdr3_aa: CACDTWGTDKLIF
cdr3_nt: TGTGCCTGTGACACCTGGGGCACCGATAAACTCATCTTT

d_call: TRDD3
j_call: TRDJ1
v_call: TRDV2
clone_size: large
cdr3_aa: CACDTVYGGDTRGATDKLIF
cdr3_nt: TGTGCCTGTGACACGGTCTATGGGGGGGATACGCGGGGGGCCACCGATAAACTCATCTTT

d_call: .
j_call: TRDJ1
v_call: TRDV2
clone_size: large
cdr3_aa: CACDPLLTDKLIF
cdr3_nt: TGTGCCTGTGATCCTCTGTTGACCGATAAACTCATCTTT

d_call: TRDD3
j_call: TRDJ1
v_call: TRDV2
clone_size: .
cdr3_aa: CACDTLRLGDPFPYTDKLIF
cdr3_nt: TGTGCCTGTGACACCCTTAGACTGGGGGATCCGTTCCCGTACACCGATAAACTCATCTTT

d_call: TRDD3
j_call: TRDJ1
v_call: TRDV2
clone_size: large
cdr3_aa: CACDKLLGDTAAGLIF
cdr3_nt: TGTGCCTGTGACAAGTTACTGGGGGATACGGCGGCAGGGCTCATCTTT

d_call: TRDD3
j_call: TRDJ1
v_call: TRDV2
clone_size: large
cdr3_aa: CACDVLGDTSDRSDKLIF
cdr3_nt: TGTGCCTGTGACGTACTGGGGGATACGTCGGATAGGTCTGATAAACTCATCTTT

d_call: TRDD3
j_call: TRDJ1
v_call: TRDV2
clone_size: large
cdr3_aa: CACDAVLGDTRDTDKLIF
cdr3_nt: TGTGCCTGTGACGCCGTACTGGGGGATACGCGGGACACCGATAAACTCATCTTT

d_call: TRDD3
j_call: TRDJ1
v_call: TRDV2
clone_size: .
cdr3_aa: CACDPLLGDKSDKLIF
cdr3_nt: TGTGCCTGTGACCCTTTACTGGGGGATAAGAGCGATAAACTCATCTTT

d_call: TRDD3
j_call: TRDJ1
v_call: TRDV2
clone_size: medium-sized
cdr3_aa: CACENLVPTGDTGGDTDKLIF
cdr3_nt: TGTGCCTGTGAGAACCTGGTACCCACTGGGGATACGGGAGGGGACACCGATAAACTCATCTTT

d_call: TRDD3
j_call: TRDJ3
v_call: TRDV2
clone_size: medium-sized
cdr3_aa: CACDTPDTRYGTGTWDTRQMFF
cdr3_nt: TGTGCCTGTGACACGCCGGATACGCGGTATGGAACCGGCACCTGGGACACCCGACAGATGTTTTTC

d_call: TRDD3
j_call: TRDJ1
v_call: TRDV2
clone_size: medium-sized
cdr3_aa: CACDPLTGGYSGDTDKLIF
cdr3_nt: TGTGCCTGTGACCCTCTTACTGGGGGATACTCGGGCGACACCGATAAACTCATCTTT

d_call: TRDD3
j_call: TRDJ1
v_call: TRDV2
clone_size: .
cdr3_aa: CACDPVLGDTRTDKLIF
cdr3_nt: TGTGCCTGTGACCCCGTACTGGGGGATACAAGGACCGATAAACTCATCTTT

d_call: .
j_call: TRDJ1
v_call: TRDV2
clone_size: large
cdr3_aa: CACDAISADKLIF
cdr3_nt: TGTGCCTGTGACGCCATCTCAGCCGATAAACTCATCTTT

d_call: TRDD3
j_call: TRDJ1
v_call: TRDV1
clone_size: few
cdr3_aa: CALGEGAQFRTGGYAQGDKLIF
cdr3_nt: TGTGCTCTTGGGGAAGGGGCACAGTTCCGTACTGGGGGATACGCGCAGGGCGATAAACTCATCTTT

d_call: TRDD3
j_call: TRDJ1
v_call: TRDV2
clone_size: few
cdr3_aa: CACDAILGDFGDKLIF
cdr3_nt: TGTGCCTGTGATGCAATACTGGGGGATTTCGGCGATAAGCTCATCTTT

d_call: TRDD3
j_call: TRDJ1
v_call: TRDV2
clone_size: few
cdr3_aa: CACDALLGESDKLIF
cdr3_nt: TGTGCCTGTGACGCTCTACTGGGGGAGTCCGATAAACTCATCTTT

d_call: .
j_call: TRDJ3
v_call: TRDV2
clone_size: medium-sized
cdr3_aa: CACDTAQTLDSFSWDTRQMFF
cdr3_nt: TGTGCCTGTGACACCGCACAGACTCTGGACTCATTCTCCTGGGACACCCGACAGATGTTTTTC

d_call: TRDD3
j_call: TRDJ1
v_call: TRDV2
clone_size: medium-sized
cdr3_aa: CACDTVTAVGEQYTDKLIF
cdr3_nt: TGTGCCTGTGACACAGTAACAGCGGTGGGGGAACAGTACACCGATAAACTCATCTTT